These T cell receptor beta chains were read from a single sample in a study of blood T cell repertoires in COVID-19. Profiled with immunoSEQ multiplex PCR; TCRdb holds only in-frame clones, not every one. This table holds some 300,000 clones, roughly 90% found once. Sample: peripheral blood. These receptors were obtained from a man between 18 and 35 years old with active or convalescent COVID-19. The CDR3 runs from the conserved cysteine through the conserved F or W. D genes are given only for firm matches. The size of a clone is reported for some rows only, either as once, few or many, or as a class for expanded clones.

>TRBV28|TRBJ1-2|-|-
CASSPGPRNYGYTF
TGTGCCAGCAGTCCAGGGCCCCGTAACTATGGCTACACCTTC
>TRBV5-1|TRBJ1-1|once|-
CASSLGRGAEAFF
TGCGCCAGCAGCTTGGGAAGGGGTGCTGAAGCTTTCTTT
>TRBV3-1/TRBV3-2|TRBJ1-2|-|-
CASSPGLNYGYTF
TGTGCCAGCAGCCCGGGTCTCAACTATGGCTACACCTTC
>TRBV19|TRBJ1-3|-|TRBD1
CASTSGGTGNTIYF
TGTGCCAGTACCTCAGGGGGCACTGGAAACACCATATATTTT
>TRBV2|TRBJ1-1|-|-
CASSVSRSPAEAFF
TGTGCCAGCAGTGTCTCCCGATCCCCAGCTGAAGCTTTCTTT
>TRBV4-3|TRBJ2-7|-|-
CASSQDILAGTWENEQYF
TGCGCCAGCAGCCAAGACATACTTGCCGGGACATGGGAGAACGAGCAGTACTTC
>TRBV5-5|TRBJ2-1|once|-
CASSSPGTEQFF
TGTGCCAGCAGCTCACCCGGGACAGAGCAGTTCTTC
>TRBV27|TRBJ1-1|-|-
CASSQQGLNEAFF
TGTGCCAGCAGTCAGCAGGGGTTGAATGAAGCTTTCTTT
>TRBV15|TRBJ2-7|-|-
CATSRGKLRDNSYEQYF
TGTGCCACCAGCAGAGGCAAACTCCGGGACAACTCCTACGAGCAGTACTTC
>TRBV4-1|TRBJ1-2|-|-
CASSQVPGLNYGYTF
TGCGCCAGCAGCCAAGTCCCAGGATTAAACTATGGCTACACCTTC
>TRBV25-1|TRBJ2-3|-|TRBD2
CASSGRRGVGDTQYF
TGTGCCAGCAGTGGCCGCCGGGGGGTAGGAGATACGCAGTATTTT
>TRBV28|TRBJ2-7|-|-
CASRKQGFHEQYF
TGTGCCAGCAGAAAACAGGGTTTCCACGAGCAGTACTTC
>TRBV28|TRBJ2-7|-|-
CASSEGVVQYF
TGTGCCAGCAGCGAGGGGGTGGTGCAGTACTTC
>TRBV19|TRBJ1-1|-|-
CASSIGGGTEAFF
TGTGCCAGTAGTATAGGGGGGGGCACTGAAGCTTTCTTT
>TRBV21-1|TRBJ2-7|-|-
CASSKKAIQGIFYEQYF
TGTGCCAGCAGCAAAAAAGCAATACAGGGGATCTTCTACGAGCAGTACTTC
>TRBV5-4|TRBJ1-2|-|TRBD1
CASSLSRGRAGYTF
TGTGCCAGCAGCTTGTCCAGGGGGCGGGCTGGCTACACCTTC
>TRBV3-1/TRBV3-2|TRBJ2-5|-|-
CASSQDPSDDGETQYF
TGTGCCAGCAGCCAAGACCCGAGCGACGACGGAGAGACCCAGTACTTC
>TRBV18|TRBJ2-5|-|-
CASSLQGSQETQYF
TGTGCCAGCTCACTACAGGGAAGCCAAGAGACCCAGTACTTC
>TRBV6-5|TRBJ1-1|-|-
CASRPTGMNTEAFF
TGTGCCAGCAGGCCCACAGGGATGAACACTGAAGCTTTCTTT
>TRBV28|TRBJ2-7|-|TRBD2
CASSLGLAGGGYSYEQYF
TGTGCCAGCAGTTTAGGACTAGCGGGAGGTGGCTACTCCTACGAGCAGTACTTC
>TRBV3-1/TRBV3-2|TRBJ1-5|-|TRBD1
CASSSASAGGVGQPQHF
TGTGCCAGCAGCTCAGCTAGCGCAGGGGGTGTAGGTCAGCCCCAGCATTTT
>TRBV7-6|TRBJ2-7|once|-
CASSLDSPLEQYF
TGTGCCAGCAGCTTAGATAGTCCGCTCGAGCAGTACTTC
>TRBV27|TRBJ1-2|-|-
CASSFIGGAKGTYNYGYTF
TGTGCCAGCAGTTTTATAGGCGGGGCTAAAGGGACGTATAACTATGGCTACACCTTC
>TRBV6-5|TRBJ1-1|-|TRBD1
CASRDRGLANTEAFF
TGTGCCAGCAGGGACAGGGGATTGGCGAACACTGAAGCTTTCTTT
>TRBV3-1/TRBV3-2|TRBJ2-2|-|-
CASSQLYESSPGELFF
TGTGCCAGCAGCCAACTCTACGAAAGCTCACCCGGGGAGCTGTTTTTT
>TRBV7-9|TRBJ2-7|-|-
CASSRWTASSYEQYF
TGTGCCAGCAGCCGATGGACAGCGAGCTCCTACGAGCAGTACTTC
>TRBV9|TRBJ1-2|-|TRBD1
CASRDRVYGYTF
TGTGCCAGCAGGGACAGGGTCTATGGCTACACCTTC
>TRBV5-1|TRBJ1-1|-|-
CASSSVGQNTEAFF
TGCGCCAGCAGCTCAGTCGGACAGAACACTGAAGCTTTCTTT
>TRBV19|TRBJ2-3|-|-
CASSPVSSTDTQYF
TGTGCCAGTAGTCCTGTTTCTAGCACAGATACGCAGTATTTT
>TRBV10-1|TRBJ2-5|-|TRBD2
CASSERKPGLAASRRDQETQYF
TGCGCCAGCAGTGAGCGCAAACCGGGACTAGCGGCCTCACGGAGGGACCAAGAGACCCAGTACTTC
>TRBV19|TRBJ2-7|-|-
CASSPGSLYEQYF
TGTGCCAGTAGTCCTGGCAGTCTCTACGAGCAGTACTTC
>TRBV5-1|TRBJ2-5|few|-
CASSPLLSETQYF
TGCGCCAGCAGCCCACTTCTGTCGGAGACCCAGTACTTC
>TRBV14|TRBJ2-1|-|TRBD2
CASSLPGTSGLNEQFF
TGTGCCAGCAGCCTCCCCGGGACTAGCGGGCTCAATGAGCAGTTCTTC
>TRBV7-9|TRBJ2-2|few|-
CASSLDRAGKNTGELFF
TGTGCCAGCAGCTTAGATCGGGCAGGGAAGAACACCGGGGAGCTGTTTTTT
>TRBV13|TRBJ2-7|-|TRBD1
CASSYRDRSYEQYF
TGTGCCAGCAGTTACCGGGACAGGTCCTACGAGCAGTACTTC
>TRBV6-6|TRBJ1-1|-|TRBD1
CASRDRVGFTEAFF
TGTGCCAGCAGGGACAGGGTGGGGTTCACTGAAGCTTTCTTT
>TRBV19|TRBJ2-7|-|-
CASTARWTPYEQYF
TGTGCCAGTACCGCCCGCTGGACTCCATACGAGCAGTACTTC
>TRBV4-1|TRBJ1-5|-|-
CASSQDRGTQPQHF
TGCGCCAGCAGCCAAGACAGGGGAACTCAGCCCCAGCATTTT
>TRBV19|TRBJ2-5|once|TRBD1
CASSIRSGQGRRETQYF
TGTGCCAGTAGTATACGGAGCGGACAGGGTAGGAGAGAGACCCAGTACTTC
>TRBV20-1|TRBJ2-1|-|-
CSAREGGQQFF
TGCAGTGCTAGAGAGGGGGGTCAGCAGTTCTTC
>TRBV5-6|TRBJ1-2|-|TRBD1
CASSLAGGNTNYGYTF
TGTGCCAGCAGCTTGGCAGGGGGTAATACTAACTATGGCTACACCTTC
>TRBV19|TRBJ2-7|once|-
CASSTSAGGKSSYEQYF
TGTGCCAGTAGCACCTCGGCAGGGGGGAAATCCTCCTACGAGCAGTACTTC
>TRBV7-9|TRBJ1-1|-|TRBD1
CASSFGQGNTEAFF
TGTGCCAGCAGCTTTGGACAGGGGAACACTGAAGCTTTCTTT
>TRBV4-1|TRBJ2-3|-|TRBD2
CASSQGRASGSRNTQYF
TGCGCCAGCAGCCAAGGGCGGGCTAGCGGGAGTCGAAATACGCAGTATTTT
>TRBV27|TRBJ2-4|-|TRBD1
CASSFRQGANLAKNIQYF
TGTGCCAGCAGTTTCCGACAGGGGGCCAACCTAGCCAAAAACATTCAGTACTTC
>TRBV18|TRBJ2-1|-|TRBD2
CASSNLAGGYNEQFF
TGTGCCAGCTCGAATCTAGCGGGAGGGTACAATGAGCAGTTCTTC
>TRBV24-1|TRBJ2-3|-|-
CATSAGTSRGDTQYF
TGTGCCACCAGTGCGGGGACTTCTCGAGGAGATACGCAGTATTTT
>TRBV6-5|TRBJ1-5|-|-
CASRETEDQPQHF
TGTGCCAGCAGGGAGACAGAAGATCAGCCCCAGCATTTT
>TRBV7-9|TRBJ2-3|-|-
CASSFMEASTQYF
TGTGCCAGCAGCTTCATGGAGGCAAGTACGCAGTATTTT
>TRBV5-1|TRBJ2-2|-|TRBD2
CASSLVASGAGELFF
TGCGCCAGCAGCTTGGTGGCTAGCGGGGCCGGGGAGCTGTTTTTT
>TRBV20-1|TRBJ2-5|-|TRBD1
CSASAIPGQGAWETQYF
TGCAGTGCTAGTGCGATACCAGGACAGGGGGCGTGGGAGACCCAGTACTTC
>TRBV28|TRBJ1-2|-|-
CASSFGFGGGNYGYTF
TGTGCCAGCAGTTTCGGCTTCGGTGGGGGGAACTATGGCTACACCTTC
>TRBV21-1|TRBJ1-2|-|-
CASSKQREAPEVYGYTF
TGTGCCAGCAGCAAACAGAGGGAGGCCCCTGAGGTCTATGGCTACACCTTC
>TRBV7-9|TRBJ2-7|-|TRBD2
CASSLEAGTYEQYF
TGTGCCAGCAGCTTAGAAGCGGGGACCTACGAGCAGTACTTC
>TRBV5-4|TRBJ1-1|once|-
CASSSNGGADTEAFF
TGTGCCAGCAGCTCCAACGGGGGGGCGGACACTGAAGCTTTCTTT
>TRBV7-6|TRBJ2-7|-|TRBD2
CASSLGTQAGDEQYF
TGTGCCAGCAGTCTAGGGACCCAAGCGGGAGACGAGCAGTACTTC
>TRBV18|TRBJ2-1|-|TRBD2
CASSGGSGRGNEQFF
TGTGCCAGCTCAGGCGGCAGCGGGAGAGGAAATGAGCAGTTCTTC
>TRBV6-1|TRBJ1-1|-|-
CASSERGGGFGTEAFF
TGTGCCAGCAGTGAAAGGGGAGGTGGGTTCGGGACTGAAGCTTTCTTT